This T cell receptor (beta chain) emerged from a study of naive and memory T cell subsets (dated by TCRdb to about 2017). A note on the overall study: An open-source, UMI-based TCR alpha and beta sequencing pipeline was applied to sorted naive and memory peripheral blood T cell subsets. The results of the functional CMV T cell responses matched the IgG serology results in every case. RNA was DNase-treated and reverse transcribed with TCR constant-region primers, mostly using SuperScript III.

The method behind the library was UMI-ligation and nested PCR. The beta constant-region primer was an equimolar mix of two oligonucleotides covering both TRBC1 and TRBC2. Four rounds of PCR, combining the SP2 primer with nested alpha and beta constant-region primers, were used to amplify the ligated cDNA. T4 RNA ligase 1 ligated a single-stranded oligonucleotide carrying the SP2 primer and a 12-nucleotide UMI to the cDNA 3' end. The ligation reaction was kept at 16 degrees C for about 19-24 hours. PCR2 was typically run as a SYBR Green qPCR and stopped at a predetermined threshold to prevent over-amplification. Apart from the first purification, every purification step used Agencourt AMPure XP magnetic beads. Library amounts were measured by Qubit and library quality was assessed on a TapeStation, where the main peak was expected at around 650 bp. Sequencing of the pooled libraries was done on an Illumina MiSeq using v2 2x251 paired-end kits, which typically yielded roughly 0.85-2.3 million reads per sample. Libraries were pooled at about 4 nM per sample, and about 4.5-7.5% PhiX was added to improve cluster recognition. The published analysis was carried out like this. Decombinator assigned V and J genes to Demultiplexor-processed FASTQ reads by tag matching, allowing a single base-pair mismatch. By using UMIs, Collapsinator corrected both sequencing errors and the frequency errors caused by PCR heterogeneity. CDR3Translator translated TCRs and extracted CDR3s from the conserved cysteine to the FGXG phenylalanine, flagging non-productive sequences. Gini, Shannon entropy and inverse Simpson indices were calculated on repertoires subsampled to equal numbers of UMI-defined TCRs. Clonotype abundance distributions were fitted to a power law by maximum likelihood within the linear range. On one naive CD8 sample, the pipeline and MIGEC gave similar UMI counts, unique TCR numbers and clonal distributions. In one analysis, naive TCRs that were also found in any memory subset of the same donor were excluded from the naive repertoire. A set of approximately 6,800 CMV-associated CDR3 sequences, compiled from VDJdb and a published dataset, was used to search the repertoires. TCRdb reworked the public reads: Q25 trimming with fastp, MiXCR clone assembly, productive beta chains retained. For every CDR3 protein sequence, its rows merge into one entry that carries the most common genes and DNA. TCRdb assigned the V and J calls; the authors' analysis was not used. The sample table holds about 150,000 distinct CDR3 sequences, of which 20% to 25% were seen once. 0.1% to 0.11% of the sample is in the top ten clones.

Here is what the overall study found, with its caveats: RNA-based TCR counts may be affected by expression changes linked to T cell activation and differentiation. After error correction, only a single occurrence was seen for over 90% of naive TCR sequences, so much steeper abundance distributions were produced than in memory subsets. In both CD4 and CD8 cells, a rise in Gini index and a fall in Shannon and inverse Simpson diversity were observed from naive through CM, EM and EMRA. Clonotypes were defined as single alpha or beta chain sequences, not paired alpha/beta receptors. TCR abundance followed a power law with an exponent that was different for naive and memory subsets but consistent across the three individuals. No ground truth was available to validate the repertoire findings for the naive and memory subsets. A few larger clonotypes were present in naive repertoires, especially CD8 naive repertoires, and these clonotypes were possibly memory cells re-expressing CD45RA.

The CDR3 runs 14 amino acids, cysteine and phenylalanine included. The CDR3 DNA has 42 bases and is translated from base 1. The CDR1 and CDR2 encoded by the germline V gene (reference sequence) are PRHDT and FYEKMQ. V is clipped by 5 bases and J by 0 bases, and the sequence between their germline boundaries is 8 bases long. Turning to this clonotype: Which antigen it targets is not known. Base qualities are not provided; no much larger clone lies one nucleotide away.

From the second PCR step on, the TCR alpha and beta chain libraries were amplified in separate reactions. To determine each donor's CMV status, fresh PBMCs were stimulated overnight with CMV viral lysate, and IFNgamma production from CD4+ T cells was then assessed. Miltenyi beads were used first to positively select CD4 T cells, and CD8 T cells were then positively selected from the CD4-negative fraction. Cells stained for CD3, CD4, CD8, CD45RA, CD27 and a live/dead dye were sorted on a BD Aria II into four subsets by CD45RA and CD27. Blood was obtained from a few healthy volunteers, and the blood from each volunteer was fractionated into CD4 and CD8 T cells and subsequently into four differentiation subsets. Around 120 ml of peripheral blood was collected from each donor, and PBMC were isolated from the blood using Ficoll-Paque PLUS density-gradient centrifugation. The sorted cells were lysed in RLT buffer, after which RNA was extracted using a Qiagen RNeasy kit and kept at -80 degrees C.

The TCR comes from a human donor in good health. In this chain, TRBV13 is recombined with TRBJ1-3; the D gene remains uncertain. Source material: naive CD4+ T cells from blood. Taken with the paper, the label for cell subset or site translates to: naive T cells, CD45RA high CD27+. The nucleotide sequence is given as TGTGCCAGCAGCCTAAGGGCCTCTGGAAACACCATATATTTT. Translated, this is CASSLRASGNTIYF.